This T cell receptor (beta chain) was identified in a study of T-cell reconstitution after alpha-beta-depleted transplantation in children. This clonotype showed up many times. It was with unique molecular identifiers that the TCRbeta library was prepared. One entry per CDR3 protein results from TCRdb running MiXCR on the PCR reads. The sample gives about 240,000 distinct CDR3 sequences, around 11% of which show up once; over 2.5% is in the top ten. The germline V and J ends were trimmed by 0 bases and 0 bases, with 16 bases remaining between them. The CDR3 is made up of 17 amino acids. The V gene's germline CDR1 is SGHRS and CDR2 YFSETQ.

V gene TRBV5-1 combines with J gene TRBJ2-7, with a weak D call TRBD2 (8 bases). The source material was PBMCs from the stem cell graft donor, sampled from the stem cell graft. The sequence came from a human donor who donated a stem cell graft to a child with acute lymphoblastic leukemia. CDR3 sequence: CASSLDLGGDSSYEQYF. CDR3 nucleotide sequence: TGCGCCAGCAGCTTGGATCTCGGGGGGGACAGCTCCTACGAGCAGTACTTC.